This entry is about one T cell receptor (beta chain). The antigen remains undetermined. There are 17 residues in the CDR3. CDR1 and CDR2 from the germline V gene are MNHEY and SMNVEV (reference sequence). With V trimmed by 5 bases and J by 5 bases, 11 bases remained unmatched. This entry is derived from a study of human T cells and chemical hapten exposure. Study information: Diphenylcyclopropenone was applied weekly to patients' scalps across the approximately 25-week study.

Study outcomes and limitations: Expanded TCRs showed more large CDR3 clusters than pre-sensitization or healthy control sets.

Unique molecular identifiers were linked by the library to individual cDNA molecules. TCRdb re-called the RACE reads with MiXCR, one entry per CDR3 protein. This repertoire shows around 160,000 distinct CDR3 sequences, more than 14% found once; its top ten account for 1.7%. As for time point: patch test 1, 2 weeks after DPC sensitization. Treatment of the sample: therapeutic diphenylcyclopropenone sensitization with weekly scalp DPC. Ahead of each patch test application, blood was drawn. This TCR derives from a woman aged 25 to 39 with alopecia areata. Some clones in this sample may be carry-over from other donors' samples. The sequencing here drew on whole blood, taken in connection with sensitization to the hapten diphenylcyclopropenone (DPC). This sequence joins TRBV27 and TRBJ2-5, with 13 nucleotides matching TRBD2. The CDR3 loop reads CASSPNAGLAGRETQYF. The CDR3 DNA follows: TGTGCCAGCAGTCCCAACGCGGGACTAGCGGGGAGGGAGACCCAGTACTTC.